This T cell receptor beta chain was sequenced during a study of T cells in Graves' hyperthyroidism and ophthalmopathy. Germline assignment: CDR1 ENHRY and CDR2 SYGVKD. V lost 5 bases and J 0 bases, leaving 10 bases between the germline ends. The CDR3 length is 14 residues. Blood was drawn at first hyperthyroidism diagnosis, before any ophthalmopathy symptoms. Out of around 10 ml of fresh peripheral blood came the PBMCs. Researchers took RNA transcripts and amplified the TCR beta CDR3 regions from them. HTBI primers were the set used in a first-round RT-PCR of the TCR CDR3. In TCRdb, the multiplex PCR reads were re-called with MiXCR into one record per CDR3 protein. The data show nearly 600,000 distinct CDR3 sequences, with 11% to 15% seen just once and roughly 5.5% held by the top ten. Ten or more counts support this clonotype. Its antigen is still unknown. Findings and limits, study-wide: Most thyroid clonotypes expanded above 0.001 were also detected in blood. Model output signaled ophthalmopathy a median around 5.9 months ahead of onset.

The chain couples TRBV10-3 to TRBJ1-1, with a tentative D call TRBD1 (5 bases). This TCR derives from a woman aged 25 to 39 with Graves' hyperthyroidism that later progressed to Graves' ophthalmopathy. Material: blood. CDR3 protein: CAISSSTVNTEAFF. In DNA, the CDR3 is TGTGCCATCAGTTCATCGACAGTGAACACTGAAGCTTTCTTT.